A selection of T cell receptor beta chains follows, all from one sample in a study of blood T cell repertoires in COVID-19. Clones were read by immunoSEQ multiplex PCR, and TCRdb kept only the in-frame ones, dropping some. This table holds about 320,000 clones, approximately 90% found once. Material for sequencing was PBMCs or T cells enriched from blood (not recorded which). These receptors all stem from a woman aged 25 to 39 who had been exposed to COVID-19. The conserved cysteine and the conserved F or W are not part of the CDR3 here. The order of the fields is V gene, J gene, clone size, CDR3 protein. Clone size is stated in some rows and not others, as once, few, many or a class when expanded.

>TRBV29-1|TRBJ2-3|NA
SGLTSGAITDTQY
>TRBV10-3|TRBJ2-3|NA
AIRSGGVVDTQY
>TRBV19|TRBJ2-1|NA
ASRRTTQQF
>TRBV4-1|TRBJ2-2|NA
ASSQYGGNTGELF
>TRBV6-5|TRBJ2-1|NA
ASSFIGGANEQF
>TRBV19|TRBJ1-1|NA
ASSIEGTVPLFMNTEAF
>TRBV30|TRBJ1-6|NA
AWSVQYNSPLH
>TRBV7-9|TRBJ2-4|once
ASSLAGEGRGTIQY
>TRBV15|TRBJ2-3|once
ATSRAPEGTQY
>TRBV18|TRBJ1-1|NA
ASSPPSREAF
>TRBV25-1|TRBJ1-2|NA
ATRGGRDYGYT
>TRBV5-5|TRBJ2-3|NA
ASSLDWGRRGDTDTQY
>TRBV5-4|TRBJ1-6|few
ASSLGGGANSPLH
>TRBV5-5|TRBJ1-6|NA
ASSWGTSGRSPLH
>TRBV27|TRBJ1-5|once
ASSLSTRASQPQH
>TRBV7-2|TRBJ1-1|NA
ASSLYIISGPIEAF
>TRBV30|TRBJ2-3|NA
AWGASAATQY
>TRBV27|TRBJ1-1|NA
ASSIDRVGLRTEAF
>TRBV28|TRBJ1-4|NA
ASITGGTGDGVEKLF
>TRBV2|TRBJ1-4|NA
ASNRQATNEKLF
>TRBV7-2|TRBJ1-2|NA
ASSVEPQGSYGYT
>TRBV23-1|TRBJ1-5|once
ASSQSSSPNQPQH
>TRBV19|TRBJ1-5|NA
ASSIQVNQPQH
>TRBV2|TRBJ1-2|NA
ASSALGGDYGYT
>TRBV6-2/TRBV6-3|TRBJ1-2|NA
ASSSDTNYGYT
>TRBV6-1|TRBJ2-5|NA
ASSEKGQGWGRETQY
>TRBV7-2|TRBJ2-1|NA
ASTPSGGLSYNEQF
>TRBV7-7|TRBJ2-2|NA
ASSPRQGPNTGELF
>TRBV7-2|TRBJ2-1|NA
ASSSRPGLARYNEQF
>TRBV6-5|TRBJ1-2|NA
ASSPDNNYGYT
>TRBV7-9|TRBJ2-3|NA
ASSFFPSGKTDTQY
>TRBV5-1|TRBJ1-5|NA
ASSSTGTDQPQH
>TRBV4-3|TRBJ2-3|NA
ASSQRAAHTDTQY
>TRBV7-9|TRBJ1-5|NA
ASSQQGIRGNQPQH
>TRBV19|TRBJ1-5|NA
ASSIAPGEQPQH
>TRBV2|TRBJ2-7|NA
ASGGQGPYEQY
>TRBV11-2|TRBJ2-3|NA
ASSPWTGGADTQY
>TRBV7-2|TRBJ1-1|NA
ASSLTGGDRTEAF
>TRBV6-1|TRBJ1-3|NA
ASSARSGTGAFFSGNTIY
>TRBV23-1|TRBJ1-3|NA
ASSQSFRESGNTIY
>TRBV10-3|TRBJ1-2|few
AISESEATGGYT
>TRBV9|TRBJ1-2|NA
ASSVGGGYGYT
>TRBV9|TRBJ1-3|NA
ASSLDPDRRTIY
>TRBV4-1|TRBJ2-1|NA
ASSQDSSGGYYNEQF
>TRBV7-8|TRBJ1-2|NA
VSSPQGRVSYGYT
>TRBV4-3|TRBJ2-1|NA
ASSQDRGLATLDEQF
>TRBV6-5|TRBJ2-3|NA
ASRGAGTDTQY